This T cell receptor beta chain was obtained from a study of blood T cell repertoires in COVID-19. On the study more broadly: PBMCs, B-cell-depleted T cells, or T cells provided the cDNA or gDNA that made up the material.

Germline V gene sequence: CDR1 MGHRA, CDR2 YSYEKL. CDR3 size: 15 residues. Trimming cost V 2 bases and J 5 bases; bases outside gene matches: 8. Clones were read by immunoSEQ multiplex PCR, and TCRdb kept only the in-frame ones, dropping some. This table has hundreds of thousands of clones, nearly 90% appearing once. The gene calls are TRBV4-1 and TRBJ2-7, with 8 bases lining up with TRBD1. This TCR came from a middle-aged woman with COVID-19, enrolled during active disease. Sequenced: peripheral blood. The CDR3 nucleotides are TGCGCCAGCAGCCAACACAGGGGGGCTAGCGACGAGCAGTACTTC. Translated: CASSQHRGASDEQYF.